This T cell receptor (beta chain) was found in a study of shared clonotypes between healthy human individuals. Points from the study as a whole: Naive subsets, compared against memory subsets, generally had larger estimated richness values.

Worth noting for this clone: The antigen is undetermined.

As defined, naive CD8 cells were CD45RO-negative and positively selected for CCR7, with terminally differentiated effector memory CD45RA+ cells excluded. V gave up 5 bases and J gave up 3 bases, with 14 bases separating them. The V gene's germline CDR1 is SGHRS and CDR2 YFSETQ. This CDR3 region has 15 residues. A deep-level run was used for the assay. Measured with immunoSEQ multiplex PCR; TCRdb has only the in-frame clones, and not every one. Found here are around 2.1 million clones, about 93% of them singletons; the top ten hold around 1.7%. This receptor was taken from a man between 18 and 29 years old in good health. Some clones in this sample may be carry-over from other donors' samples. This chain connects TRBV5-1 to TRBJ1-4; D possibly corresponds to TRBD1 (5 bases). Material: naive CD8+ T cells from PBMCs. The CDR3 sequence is CASSRTQGANEKLFF. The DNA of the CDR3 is TGCGCCAGCAGTCGGACTCAGGGTGCTAATGAAAAACTGTTTTTT.